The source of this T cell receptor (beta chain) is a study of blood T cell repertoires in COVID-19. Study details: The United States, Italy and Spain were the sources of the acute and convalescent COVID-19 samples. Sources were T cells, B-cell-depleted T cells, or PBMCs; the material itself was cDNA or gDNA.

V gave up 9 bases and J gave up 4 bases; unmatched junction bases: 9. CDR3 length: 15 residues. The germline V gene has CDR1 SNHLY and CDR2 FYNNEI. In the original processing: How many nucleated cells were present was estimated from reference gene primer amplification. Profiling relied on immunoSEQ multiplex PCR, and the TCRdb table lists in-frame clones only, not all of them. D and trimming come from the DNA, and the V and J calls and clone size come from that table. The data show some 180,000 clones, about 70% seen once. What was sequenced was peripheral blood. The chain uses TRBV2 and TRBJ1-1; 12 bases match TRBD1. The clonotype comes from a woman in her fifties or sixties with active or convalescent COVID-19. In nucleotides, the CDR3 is TGTGCCAGTCACCGGGACAGGGGGCCGAGCACTGAAGCTTTCTTT. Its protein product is CASHRDRGPSTEAFF.